Listed here are 14 T cell receptor beta chains from one sample, sequenced in a study of CD8 T cells in Susac syndrome. The RNA, about 0.5 to 1 ug, was put through reverse transcription using random hexamers. TCRdb re-called the immunoSEQ multiplex PCR reads with MiXCR, one entry per CDR3 protein. Of fewer than 150,000 distinct CDR3 sequences in the sample, 90% to 95% are singletons; the top ten hold 0.093%. The sample consisted of CD4+ T cells from PBMCs. The receptors shown here come from a human donor with multiple sclerosis.

The J gene is TRBJ2-2, the V gene TRBV10-3; either TRBD1 or TRBD2 may supply D (5 bases each). The germline CDR1 and CDR2 sequences are ENHRY and SYGVKD. The CDR3 runs to 14 residues. The V and J ends lost 11 bases and 0 bases respectively, with 13 bases between them. The CDR3 region is CASSGTSNTGELFF. CDR3 DNA: TGTGCCTCCTCGGGGACCTCGAACACCGGGGAGCTGTTTTTT.

The CDR3 loop is CASKTAGRQETQYF. CDR3 DNA: TGTGCCAGCAAGACTGCAGGTCGGCAAGAGACCCAGTACTTC. V usage is TRBV28 and J usage is TRBJ2-5, with D uncertain. Germline CDR1 MDHEN, CDR2 SYDVKM. This CDR3 region has 14 residues. Trimming took off 7 bases at V and 2 bases at J, with 14 bases between the two ends.

The chain uses TRBV7-9 and TRBJ1-4, with D tentatively TRBD1 (6 bases). The CDR3 has 15 amino acids. CDR1 SEHNR and CDR2 FQNEAQ come from the germline V gene (reference sequence). V dropped 4 bases and J dropped 3 bases, with 12 bases sitting between them. The CDR3, as DNA: TGTGCCAGCAGCTCAGGGGCCGGGGCTAATGAAAAACTGTTTTTT. Its translation: CASSSGAGANEKLFF.

J is TRBJ2-7 and V is TRBV5-1; maybe TRBD1 (6 bases). V was shortened by 5 bases and J by 2 bases, with 11 bases between the two germline ends. Germline values: CDR1 SGHRS, CDR2 YFSETQ. This CDR3 is built from 13 residues. DNA for the CDR3: TGCGCCAGCAGTGTCAGGGACACCTACGAGCAGTACTTC. This codes for CASSVRDTYEQYF.

The V call is TRBV5-4, the J call TRBJ2-4; TRBD1 agrees at 9 bases. The CDR3 consists of 14 residues. Trimming cost V 0 bases and J 9 bases; bases outside gene matches: 4. Germline V CDR1 and CDR2: SGHNT, YYREEE (reference sequence). CDR3 amino acids: CASSLEGQGSIQYF. The CDR3 coding sequence is TGTGCCAGCAGCTTGGAGGGACAGGGTAGCATTCAGTACTTC.

A remark on this clonotype: One junction end disagrees with the germline gene, perhaps due to a read error. The CDR3 nucleotides are TGTGCTAGCAGCTTAGGCCTAGCGGGCGGGGAGACCCAGTACTTC. It is translated as CASSLGLAGGETQYF. The chain has TRBV7-7 and TRBJ2-5; 8 bases line up with TRBD2. This CDR3 spans 15 amino acids. Germline V gene lookup returns CDR1 SSHAT and CDR2 FNYEAQ (reference sequence).

The chain has TRBV29-1 and TRBJ2-7; 11 bases fit TRBD2. The V gene's germline CDR1 is SQVTM and CDR2 ANQGSEA. V gave up 4 bases and J gave up 2 bases; unmatched junction bases: 1. There are 13 residues in the CDR3. The CDR3, as DNA: TGCAGCGTTGTGGGACTAGCGGCCTACGAGCAGTACTTC. Translated: CSVVGLAAYEQYF.

CDR3 protein: CASSSGLADLAKNIQYF. In DNA, the CDR3 is TGTGCCAGCAGCTCGGGACTAGCAGACCTAGCCAAAAACATTCAGTACTTC. This chain connects TRBV4-2 to TRBJ2-4; 9 bases match TRBD2. In germline, CDR1 is LGHNA, CDR2 YNFKEQ. The CDR3 length is 17 residues. V was clipped by 5 bases and J by 0 bases; unmatched bases: 8.

V usage is TRBV4-3 and J usage is TRBJ2-5; TRBD2 is a possible D gene (6 bases). Germline V CDR1 and CDR2: LGHNA, YSLEER. There are 13 residues in the CDR3. With 3 bases removed from V and 5 bases from J, the gap between germline ends came to 10 bases. CDR3 DNA: TGCGCCAGCAGCCATGCGGGGTGGGAGACCCAGTACTTC. Its protein product is CASSHAGWETQYF.

V usage is TRBV27 and J usage is TRBJ1-1; unclear D gene. Germline values: CDR1 MNHEY, CDR2 SMNVEV (reference sequence). This CDR3 comprises 13 residues. V lost 3 bases and J 6 bases, leaving 11 bases between the germline ends. CDR3 sequence: CASSFHGGSEAFF. The CDR3 coding sequence is TGTGCCAGCAGTTTTCATGGTGGGTCTGAAGCTTTCTTT.

This clonotype was recorded only once. The rearrangement joins TRBV5-4 to TRBJ2-6, with 9 positions matching TRBD1. V gave up 5 bases and J gave up 4 bases; unmatched junction bases: 10. This CDR3 region has 17 residues. Germline CDR1 is SGHNT and CDR2 is YYREEE (reference sequence). The CDR3 reads CASRSGTGTTGANVLTF. The CDR3 nucleotides read TGTGCCAGCAGATCCGGGACAGGGACAACCGGGGCCAACGTCCTGACTTTC.

This chain joins TRBV5-1 and TRBJ2-1; 7 nucleotides match TRBD2. The CDR3 spans 15 residues. Germline CDR1 and CDR2: SGHRS and YFSETQ. Trimming removed 3 bases from V and 0 bases from J; junction bases left unmatched: 3. This CDR3 is CASSWGGYSYNEQFF. CDR3 bases: TGCGCCAGCAGCTGGGGGGGGTACTCCTACAATGAGCAGTTCTTC.

The chain carries TRBV6-6 and TRBJ2-2; D is tentatively TRBD1 or TRBD2 (5 bases each). There are 13 residues in the CDR3. Deletions cut 7 bases from V and 6 bases from J, with 12 bases between. CDR1 and CDR2 (germline): MNHNY, SVGAGI (reference sequence). CDR3 loop: CASTPLGAGELFF. CDR3 coding DNA: TGTGCCAGCACTCCCTTGGGGGCCGGGGAGCTGTTTTTT.

The chain joins TRBV30 to TRBJ1-3; D gene uncertain. Trimming removed 2 bases at V and 0 bases at J, with 14 bases between. Germline V lookup: CDR1 GTSNPN, CDR2 SVGIG (reference sequence). The CDR3 spans 16 residues. Here the CDR3 reads CAWSSLDGSSGNTIYF. In DNA form, the CDR3 reads TGTGCCTGGAGTAGCTTGGACGGAAGCTCTGGAAACACCATATATTTT. The full variable domain, with the rest looked up from reference TRBV30 and TRBJ1-3, is SQTIHQWPATLVQPVGSPLSLECTVEGTSNPNLYWYRQAAGRGLQLLFYSVGIGQISSEVPQNLSASRPQDRQFILSSKKLLLSDSGFYLCAWSSLDGSSGNTIYFGEGSWLTVV.